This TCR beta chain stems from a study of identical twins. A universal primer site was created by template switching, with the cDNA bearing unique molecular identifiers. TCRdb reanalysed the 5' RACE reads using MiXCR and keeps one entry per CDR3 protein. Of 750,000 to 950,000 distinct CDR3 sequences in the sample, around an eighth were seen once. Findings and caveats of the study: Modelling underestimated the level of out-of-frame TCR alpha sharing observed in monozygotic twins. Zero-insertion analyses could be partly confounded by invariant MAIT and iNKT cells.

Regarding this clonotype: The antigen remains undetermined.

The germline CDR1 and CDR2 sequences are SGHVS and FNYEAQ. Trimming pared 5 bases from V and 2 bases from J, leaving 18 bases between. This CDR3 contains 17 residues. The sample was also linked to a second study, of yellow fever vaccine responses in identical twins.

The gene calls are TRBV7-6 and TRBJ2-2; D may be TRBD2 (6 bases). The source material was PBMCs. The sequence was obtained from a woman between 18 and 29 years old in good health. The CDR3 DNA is TGTGCCAGCAGCATACAACCCGGCGGGATTAACACCGGGGAGCTGTTTTTT. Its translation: CASSIQPGGINTGELFF.